The 20 T cell receptor beta chains below all came from one sample that was sequenced in a study of identical twins. TCRdb fed the 5' RACE reads into MiXCR, producing one record per CDR3 protein. The sample records 1.5 million to 2 million distinct CDR3 sequences, around a third being singletons. Sequenced: cord blood. These receptors were taken from a newborn girl in good health.

The chain employs TRBV6-5 and TRBJ2-1; 8 nucleotides match TRBD2. The J segment lost 6 bases and the V segment lost 5 bases, leaving 12 bases of the junction unmatched. The germline CDR1 and CDR2 sequences are MNHEY and SVGAGI. CDR3 length: 16 residues. CDR3 protein: CASSRASGRGGNEQFF. The CDR3 DNA follows: TGTGCCAGCAGTCGTGCAAGCGGGAGAGGGGGCAATGAGCAGTTCTTC.

This chain links TRBV11-2 with TRBJ1-1; 7 bases map to TRBD1. The V and J ends lost 0 bases and 6 bases, in that order; junction bases with no gene match: 4. Germline assignment: CDR1 SGHAT and CDR2 FQNNGV. CDR3 length: 14 residues. This CDR3 reads CASSLEVRGAEAFF. CDR3 DNA: TGTGCCAGCAGCTTAGAGGTCAGGGGGGCTGAAGCTTTCTTT. The full variable domain, rest sourced from reference TRBV11-2 and TRBJ1-1, is EAGVAQSPRYKIIEKRQSVAFWCNPISGHATLYWYQQILGQGPKLLIQFQNNGVVDDSQLPKDRFSAERLKGVDSTLKIQPAKLEDSAVYLCASSLEVRGAEAFFGQGTRLTVV.

V is TRBV12-3 or TRBV12-4 and J is TRBJ1-5, with 8 bases that match TRBD1. The CDR3 has 16 amino acids. J gave up 1 base and V 6 bases, and 8 bases lay outside the gene matches. This CDR3 is CASRYQWTGSNQPQHF. The CDR3 DNA sequence: TGTGCCAGCAGGTATCAATGGACAGGGAGCAATCAGCCCCAGCATTTT.

The chain links TRBV11-2 to TRBJ2-1, with D unresolved. Germline V gene data show CDR1 as SGHAT and CDR2 as FQNNGV. The CDR3 sequence is 10 residues long. V lost 6 bases to trimming and J lost 10 bases, with 7 bases between them. The CDR3 bases are TGTGCCAGCAGGAACGACGAGCAGTTCTTC. Translated, it gives CASRNDEQFF.

This clonotype was observed a handful of times. V usage is TRBV2 and J usage is TRBJ2-1, with 13 bases aligning to TRBD2. CDR3 length: 16 amino acids. With V trimmed by 8 bases and J by 5 bases, 9 bases remained unmatched. Germline assignment: CDR1 SNHLY and CDR2 FYNNEI. The CDR3 DNA follows: TGTGCCAGCTTCGGGGGACTAGCGGGAATAAACAATGAGCAGTTCTTC. Translating gives CASFGGLAGINNEQFF. Supplemented by reference TRBV2 and TRBJ2-1, the full variable domain reads EPEVTQTPSHQVTQMGQEVILRCVPISNHLYFYWYRQILGQKVEFLVSFYNNEISEKSEIFDDQFSVERPDGSNFTLKIRSTKLEDSAMYFCASFGGLAGINNEQFFGPGTRLTVL.

This sequence joins TRBV20-1 and TRBJ1-1, with D tentatively TRBD1 (5 bases). Trimming took 1 base from V and 6 from J, leaving 9 bases between them. Germline V gene lookup returns CDR1 DFQATT and CDR2 SNEGSKA (reference sequence). This CDR3 is 12 amino acids long. The CDR3 nucleotides read TGCAGTGCTAGAGGTGGGGACGCTGAAGCTTTCTTT. Its translation is CSARGGDAEAFF.

This clonotype was counted a few times. The chain is built from TRBV10-2 and TRBJ2-1; D gene unclear. Germline V gene lookup returns CDR1 WSHSY and CDR2 SAAADI. The CDR3 has 12 amino acids. Trimming left V 3 bases short and J 3 bases short, with 3 bases between. Here the CDR3 reads CASSDDYNEQFF. The CDR3 nucleotides are TGCGCCAGCAGTGACGACTACAATGAGCAGTTCTTC.

This chain joins TRBV20-1 and TRBJ2-3, with TRBD1 identical over 7 bases. J lost 3 bases, V lost 4 bases, and 7 bases had no gene match. This CDR3 is built from 14 residues. Germline values: CDR1 DFQATT, CDR2 SNEGSKA (reference sequence). The CDR3 is CSAKGAVKTDTQYF. In nucleotides, the CDR3 is TGCAGTGCTAAGGGGGCGGTGAAGACAGATACGCAGTATTTT.

The chain carries TRBV20-1 and TRBJ1-2, with D possibly TRBD1 on 6 matching bases. Germline values: CDR1 DFQATT, CDR2 SNEGSKA (reference sequence). There are 13 residues in the CDR3. The V gene lost 3 bases and the J gene lost 5 bases, with 13 bases spanning the gap. The CDR3 nucleotides read TGCAGTGCTAGGACCGGGACAACGTATGGCTACACCTTC. Translating gives CSARTGTTYGYTF.

The gene calls are TRBV29-1 and TRBJ1-4; a possible D gene is TRBD1 (6 bases). CDR1 and CDR2 from the germline V gene are SQVTM and ANQGSEA. Trimming stripped 6 bases from V and 1 base from J, with 18 bases between. The CDR3 runs 16 residues. This chain's CDR3 is CSVTQGVGRTNEKLFF. CDR3 bases: TGCAGCGTGACACAGGGAGTCGGGCGAACTAATGAAAAACTGTTTTTT.

The chain uses TRBV29-1 and TRBJ2-1; TRBD1 matches at 7 bases. The germline V gene has CDR1 SQVTM and CDR2 ANQGSEA. With 5 bases clipped from V and 10 bases from J, the junction kept 14 bases outside the gene matches. CDR3 length: 14 residues. CDR3 protein: CSVSGDRDIYEQFF. CDR3 DNA sequence: TGCAGCGTTTCTGGAGACAGGGACATTTACGAGCAGTTCTTC.

In its sample, this clonotype was seen many times. The rearrangement joins TRBV11-2 to TRBJ2-1, with 7 bases that match TRBD2. V shed 11 bases, J shed 0 bases, and the junction held 10 bases outside the gene matches. CDR1 SGHAT and CDR2 FQNNGV come from the germline V gene. The CDR3 consists of 15 residues. CDR3 in DNA: TGTGCCGCCCGAGCGCTAGCGGACTCCTACAATGAGCAGTTCTTC. It is translated as CAARALADSYNEQFF. The whole variable domain, filled in from reference TRBV11-2 and TRBJ2-1, reads EAGVAQSPRYKIIEKRQSVAFWCNPISGHATLYWYQQILGQGPKLLIQFQNNGVVDDSQLPKDRFSAERLKGVDSTLKIQPAKLEDSAVYLCAARALADSYNEQFFGPGTRLTVL.

This chain connects TRBV24-1 to TRBJ2-3; 10 nucleotides agree with TRBD2. The CDR3 extends over 12 amino acids. Germline V gene lookup returns CDR1 KGHDR and CDR2 SFDVKD. The trim removed 9 bases at V and 12 bases at J, leaving 8 bases unmatched. The CDR3 protein is CATGLAGVGQYF. The CDR3 coding sequence is TGTGCCACCGGGCTAGCGGGAGTTGGACAGTATTTT.

This clonotype showed up many times. V and J are TRBV28 and TRBJ2-3; D tentatively fits TRBD1 or TRBD2 (5 bases each). Trimming left V 6 bases short and J 2 bases short, with 12 bases between. The CDR3 loop spans 14 amino acids. In germline, CDR1 is MDHEN, CDR2 SYDVKM. CDR3 nucleotide sequence: TGTGCCAGCAGCCGGGACCTTCTCACAGATACGCAGTATTTT. This gives the protein CASSRDLLTDTQYF.

The chain carries TRBV7-9 and TRBJ2-7; D unresolved. In germline, CDR1 is SEHNR, CDR2 FQNEAQ (reference sequence). The CDR3 length is 12 residues. V was cut by 1 base and J by 8 bases, with 9 bases left in between. CDR3 loop: CASSLEGQKQYF. CDR3 DNA sequence: TGTGCCAGCAGCTTAGAGGGTCAGAAGCAGTACTTC.

This clonotype was seen more than once but under ten times. The J gene is TRBJ1-5, the V gene TRBV12-3 or TRBV12-4, with D maybe TRBD1 (5 bases). Trimming shortened V by 3 bases and J by 2 bases, and 11 bases separated the two germline ends. The CDR3 has 15 amino acids. The CDR3 bases are TGTGCCAGCAGTTTTGGTCGCAGGGGCAATCAGCCCCAGCATTTT. Protein: CASSFGRRGNQPQHF.

The sample holds a few counts of this clonotype. The chain links TRBV25-1 to TRBJ1-5; D ambiguous. Germline CDR1 is MGHDK and CDR2 is SYGVNS. The CDR3 consists of 14 residues. Trimming shortened V by 4 bases and J by 4 bases, and 11 bases separated the two germline ends. CDR3 sequence (DNA): TGTGCCAGCAGTGGACTGGGATTGAATCAGCCCCAGCATTTT. It is translated as CASSGLGLNQPQHF.

The V call is TRBV6-4, the J call TRBJ2-3; 7 bases are shared with TRBD2. This CDR3 spans 17 amino acids. Trimming took 1 base from V and 2 from J; bases not matched to a gene: 9. Germline V gene lookup returns CDR1 MRHNA and CDR2 SNTAGT. The CDR3 nucleotides are TGTGCCAGCAGTGACTGGGTGGGAGGGCCTTTCACAGATACGCAGTATTTT. Its translation is CASSDWVGGPFTDTQYF.

CDR3 region: CASSRTSGGALGELFF. CDR3 DNA: TGTGCCAGCAGTCGAACTAGCGGGGGGGCTCTCGGGGAGCTGTTTTTT. The V and J genes are TRBV7-2 and TRBJ2-2; TRBD2 matches at 13 bases. V lost 6 bases to trimming and J lost 7 bases; unmatched junction nucleotides: 8. The CDR3 contains 16 residues. Germline V gene lookup returns CDR1 SGHTA and CDR2 FQGNSA. The whole variable domain, filled in from reference TRBV7-2 and TRBJ2-2, reads GAGVSQSPSNKVTEKGKDVELRCDPISGHTALYWYRQSLGQGLEFLIYFQGNSAPDKSGLPSDRFSAERTGGSVSTLTIQRTQQEDSAVYLCASSRTSGGALGELFFGEGSRLTVL.

The chain uses TRBV4-1 and TRBJ2-3; D tentatively reads TRBD1 or TRBD2 (5 bases each). Germline CDR1 and CDR2: MGHRA and YSYEKL. V lost 0 bases and J lost 1, with 14 bases in between. The CDR3 is 17 residues long. The CDR3 sequence: CASSQEGTGAGTDTQYF. The CDR3 nucleotides read TGCGCCAGCAGCCAAGAGGGAACAGGAGCGGGCACAGATACGCAGTATTTT.